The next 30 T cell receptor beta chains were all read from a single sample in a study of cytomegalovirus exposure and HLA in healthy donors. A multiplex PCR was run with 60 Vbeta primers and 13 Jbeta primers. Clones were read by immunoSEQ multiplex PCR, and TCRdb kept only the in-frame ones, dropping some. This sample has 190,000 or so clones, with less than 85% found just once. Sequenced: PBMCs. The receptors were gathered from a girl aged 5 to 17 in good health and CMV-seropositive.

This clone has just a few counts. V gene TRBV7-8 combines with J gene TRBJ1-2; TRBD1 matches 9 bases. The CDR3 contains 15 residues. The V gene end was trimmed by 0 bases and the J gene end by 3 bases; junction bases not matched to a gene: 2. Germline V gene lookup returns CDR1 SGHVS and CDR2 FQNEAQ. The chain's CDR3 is CASSLAGQGDYGYTF. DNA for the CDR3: TGTGCCAGCAGCTTAGCGGGACAGGGAGACTATGGCTACACCTTC.

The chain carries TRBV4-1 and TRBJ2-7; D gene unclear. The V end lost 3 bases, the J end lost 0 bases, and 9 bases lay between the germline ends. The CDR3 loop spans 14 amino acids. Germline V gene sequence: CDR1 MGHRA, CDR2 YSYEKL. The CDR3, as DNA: TGCGCCAGCAGCCACTTGGCCCTCTCCTACGAGCAGTACTTC. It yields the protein CASSHLALSYEQYF.

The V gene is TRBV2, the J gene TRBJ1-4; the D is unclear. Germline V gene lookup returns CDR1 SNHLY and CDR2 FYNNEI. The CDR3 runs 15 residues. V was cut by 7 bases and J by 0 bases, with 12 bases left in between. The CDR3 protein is CASNGEVATNEKLFF. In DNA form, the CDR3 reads TGTGCCAGCAACGGGGAAGTTGCAACTAATGAAAAACTGTTTTTT.

CDR3 DNA: TGCGCCAGCAGCTGGACTAGCGGGGGGTCTGGGGAGCTGTTTTTT. Translating it yields CASSWTSGGSGELFF. V gene TRBV4-3 combines with J gene TRBJ2-2, with TRBD2 matching 14 bases. Germline values: CDR1 LGHNA, CDR2 YSLEER. J lost 8 bases, V lost 5 bases, and 4 bases had no gene match. The CDR3 extends over 15 amino acids.

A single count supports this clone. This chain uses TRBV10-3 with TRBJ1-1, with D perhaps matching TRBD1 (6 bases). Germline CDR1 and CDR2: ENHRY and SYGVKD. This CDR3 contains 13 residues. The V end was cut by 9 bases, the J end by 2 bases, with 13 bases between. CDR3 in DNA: TGTGCCATTTCCACACAGGGAAACACTGAAGCTTTCTTT. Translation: CAISTQGNTEAFF.

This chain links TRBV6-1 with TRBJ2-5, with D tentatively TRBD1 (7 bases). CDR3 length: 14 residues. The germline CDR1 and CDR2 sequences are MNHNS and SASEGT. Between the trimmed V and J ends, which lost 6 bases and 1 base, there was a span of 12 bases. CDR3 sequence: CASSHRGGQETQYF. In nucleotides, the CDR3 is TGTGCCAGCAGCCACAGGGGAGGCCAAGAGACCCAGTACTTC.

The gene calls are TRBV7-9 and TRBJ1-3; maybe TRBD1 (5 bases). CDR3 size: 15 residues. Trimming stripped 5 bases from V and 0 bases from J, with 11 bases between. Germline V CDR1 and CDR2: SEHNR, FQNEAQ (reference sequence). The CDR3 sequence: CASSRDGGSGNTIYF. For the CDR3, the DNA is TGTGCCAGCAGCAGAGACGGGGGCTCTGGAAACACCATATATTTT.

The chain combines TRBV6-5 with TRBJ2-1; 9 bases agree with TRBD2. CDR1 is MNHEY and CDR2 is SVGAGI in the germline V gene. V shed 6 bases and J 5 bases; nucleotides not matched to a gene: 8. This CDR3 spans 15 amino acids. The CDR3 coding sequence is TGTGCCAGCAGAAATCCGGGACTAGCAGACAATGAGCAGTTCTTC. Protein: CASRNPGLADNEQFF.

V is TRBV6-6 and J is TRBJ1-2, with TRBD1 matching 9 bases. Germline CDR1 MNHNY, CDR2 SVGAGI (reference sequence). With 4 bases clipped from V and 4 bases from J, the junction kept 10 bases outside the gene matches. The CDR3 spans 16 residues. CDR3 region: CASSSPSGQGGYGYTF. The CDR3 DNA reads TGTGCCAGCAGTTCACCCTCGGGACAGGGAGGCTATGGCTACACCTTC.

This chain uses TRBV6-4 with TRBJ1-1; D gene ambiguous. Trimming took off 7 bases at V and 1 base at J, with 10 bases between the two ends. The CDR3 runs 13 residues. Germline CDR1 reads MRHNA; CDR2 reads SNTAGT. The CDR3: CASKASGNTEAFF. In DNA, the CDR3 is TGTGCCAGCAAGGCTTCGGGGAACACTGAAGCTTTCTTT.

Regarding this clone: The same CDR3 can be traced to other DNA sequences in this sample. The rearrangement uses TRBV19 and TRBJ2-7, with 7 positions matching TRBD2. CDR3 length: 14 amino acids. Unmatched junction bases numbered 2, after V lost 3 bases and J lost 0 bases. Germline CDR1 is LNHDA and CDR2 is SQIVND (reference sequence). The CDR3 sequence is CASSIGGSSYEQYF. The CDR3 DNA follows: TGTGCCAGTAGTATCGGCGGGAGCTCCTACGAGCAGTACTTC.

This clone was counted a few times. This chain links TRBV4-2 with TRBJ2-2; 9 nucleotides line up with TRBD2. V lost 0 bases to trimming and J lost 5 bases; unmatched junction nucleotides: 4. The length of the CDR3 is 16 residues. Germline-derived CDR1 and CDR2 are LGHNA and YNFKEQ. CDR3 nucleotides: TGTGCCAGCAGCCAAGAAAGCGGGGGGTCAACCGGGGAGCTGTTTTTT. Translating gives CASSQESGGSTGELFF.

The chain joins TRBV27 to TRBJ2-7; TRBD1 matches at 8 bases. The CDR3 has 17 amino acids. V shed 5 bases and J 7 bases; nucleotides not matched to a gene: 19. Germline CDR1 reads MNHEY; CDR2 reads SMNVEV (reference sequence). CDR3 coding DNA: TGTGCCAGCAGTAGGATGGGATTTGGGCAGGGGGCGCAAGAGCAGTACTTC. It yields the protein CASSRMGFGQGAQEQYF.

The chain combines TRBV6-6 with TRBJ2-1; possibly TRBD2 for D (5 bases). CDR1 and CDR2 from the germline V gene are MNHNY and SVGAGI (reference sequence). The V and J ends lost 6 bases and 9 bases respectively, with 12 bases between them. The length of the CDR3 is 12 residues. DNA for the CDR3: TGTGCCAGCAGCCCCCCCGGAGGTGAGCAGTTCTTC. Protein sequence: CASSPPGGEQFF.

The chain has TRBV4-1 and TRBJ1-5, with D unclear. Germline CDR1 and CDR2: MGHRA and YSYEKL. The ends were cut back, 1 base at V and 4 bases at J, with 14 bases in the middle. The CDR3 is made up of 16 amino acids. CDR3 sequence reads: CASSQGSPGINQPQHF. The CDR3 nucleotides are TGCGCCAGCAGCCAAGGATCCCCGGGGATTAATCAGCCCCAGCATTTT.

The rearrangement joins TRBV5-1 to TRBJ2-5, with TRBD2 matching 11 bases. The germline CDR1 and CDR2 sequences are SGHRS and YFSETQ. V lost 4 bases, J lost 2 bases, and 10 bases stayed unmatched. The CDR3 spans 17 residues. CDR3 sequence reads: CASSGVAGGSAQETQYF. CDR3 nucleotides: TGCGCCAGCAGCGGGGTAGCGGGGGGGTCCGCTCAAGAGACCCAGTACTTC.

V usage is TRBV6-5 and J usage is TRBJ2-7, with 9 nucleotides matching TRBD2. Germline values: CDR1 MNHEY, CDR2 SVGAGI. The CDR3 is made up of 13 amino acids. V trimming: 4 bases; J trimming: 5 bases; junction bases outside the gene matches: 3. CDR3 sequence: CASSSGLADEQYF. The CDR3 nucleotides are TGTGCCAGCAGTTCGGGACTAGCCGACGAGCAGTACTTC.

The CDR3 coding sequence is TGTGCCAGCAGTGAATGGGAGGGGCCCCGCACAGATACGCAGTATTTT. It is translated as CASSEWEGPRTDTQYF. The rearrangement uses TRBV25-1 and TRBJ2-3; 7 bases map to TRBD2. V shed 1 base and J 1 base; nucleotides not matched to a gene: 5. The CDR3 consists of 16 residues. From germline, CDR1 is MGHDK and CDR2 SYGVNS. The full variable domain, in which reference TRBV25-1 and TRBJ2-3 provide the parts outside the CDR3, is EADIYQTPRYLVIGTGKKITLECSQTMGHDKMYWYQQDPGMELHLIHYSYGVNSTEKGDLSSESTVSRIRTEHFPLTLESARPSHTSQYLCASSEWEGPRTDTQYFGPGTRLTVL.

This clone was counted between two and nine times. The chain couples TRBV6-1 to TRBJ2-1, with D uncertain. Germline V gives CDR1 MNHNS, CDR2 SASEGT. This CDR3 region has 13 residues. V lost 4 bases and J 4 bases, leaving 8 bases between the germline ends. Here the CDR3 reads CASSGTEYNEQFF. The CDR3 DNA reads TGTGCCAGCAGTGGAACAGAATACAATGAGCAGTTCTTC.

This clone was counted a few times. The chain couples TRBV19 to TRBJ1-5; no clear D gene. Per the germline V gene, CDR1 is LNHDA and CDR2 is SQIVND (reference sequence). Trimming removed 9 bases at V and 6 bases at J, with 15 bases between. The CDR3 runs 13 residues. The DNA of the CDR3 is TGTGCCAGCGAGGACTCCTGGGGTCAGCCCCAGCATTTT. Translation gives CASEDSWGQPQHF.

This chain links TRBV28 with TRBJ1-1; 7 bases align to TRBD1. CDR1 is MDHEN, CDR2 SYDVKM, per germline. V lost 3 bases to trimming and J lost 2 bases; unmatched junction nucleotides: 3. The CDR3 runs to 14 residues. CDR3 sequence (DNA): TGTGCCAGCAGTTTGACAGGGAGTAACACTGAAGCTTTCTTT. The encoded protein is CASSLTGSNTEAFF. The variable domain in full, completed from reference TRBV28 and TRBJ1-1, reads DVKVTQSSRYLVKRTGEKVFLECVQDMDHENMFWYRQDPGLGLRLIYFSYDVKMKEKGDIPEGYSVSREKKERFSLILESASTNQTSMYLCASSLTGSNTEAFFGQGTRLTVV.

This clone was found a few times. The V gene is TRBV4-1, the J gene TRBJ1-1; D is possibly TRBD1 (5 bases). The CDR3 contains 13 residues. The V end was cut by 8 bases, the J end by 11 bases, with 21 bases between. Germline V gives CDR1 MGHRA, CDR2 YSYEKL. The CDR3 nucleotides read TGCGCCAGCCGAACCGAAACAGGCGCTAGGGCTTTCTTT. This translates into CASRTETGARAFF.

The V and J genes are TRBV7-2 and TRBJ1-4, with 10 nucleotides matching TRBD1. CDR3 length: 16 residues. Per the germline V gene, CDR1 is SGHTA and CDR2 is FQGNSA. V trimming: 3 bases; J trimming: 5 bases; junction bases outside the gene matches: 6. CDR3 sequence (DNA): TGTGCCAGCAGCTTGGCGACAGGGGGCTCCAATGAAAAACTGTTTTTT. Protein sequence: CASSLATGGSNEKLFF.

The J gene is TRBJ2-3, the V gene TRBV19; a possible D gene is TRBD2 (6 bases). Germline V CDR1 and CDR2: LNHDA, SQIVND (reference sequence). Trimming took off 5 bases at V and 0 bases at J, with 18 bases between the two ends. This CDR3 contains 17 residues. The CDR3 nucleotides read TGTGCCAGTAGTTATGGGACGGGACTCCCTAGCACAGATACGCAGTATTTT. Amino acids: CASSYGTGLPSTDTQYF.

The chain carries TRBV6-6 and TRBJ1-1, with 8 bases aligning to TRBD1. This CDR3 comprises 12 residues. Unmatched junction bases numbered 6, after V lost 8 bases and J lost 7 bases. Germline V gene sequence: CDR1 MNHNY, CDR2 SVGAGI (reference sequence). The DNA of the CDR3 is TGTGCCAGCGGCCCGACAGGGGATGAAGCTTTCTTT. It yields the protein CASGPTGDEAFF.

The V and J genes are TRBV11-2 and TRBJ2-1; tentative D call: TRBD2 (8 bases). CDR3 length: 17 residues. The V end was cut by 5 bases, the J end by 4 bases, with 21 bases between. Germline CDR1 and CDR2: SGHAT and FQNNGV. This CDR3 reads CASSPGGGQGVYNEQFF. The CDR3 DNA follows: TGTGCCAGCAGCCCCGGGGGGGGGCAGGGGGTATACAATGAGCAGTTCTTC.

In nucleotides, the CDR3 is TGTGCCAGCACTGGGAGGGGGGACAGGGGGCTGGAGACCCAGTACTTC. Residues: CASTGRGDRGLETQYF. The V call is TRBV25-1, the J call TRBJ2-5, with TRBD1 matching 12 bases. The trim removed 7 bases at V and 5 bases at J, leaving 11 bases unmatched. Germline loops: CDR1 MGHDK, CDR2 SYGVNS. This CDR3 has 16 amino acids.

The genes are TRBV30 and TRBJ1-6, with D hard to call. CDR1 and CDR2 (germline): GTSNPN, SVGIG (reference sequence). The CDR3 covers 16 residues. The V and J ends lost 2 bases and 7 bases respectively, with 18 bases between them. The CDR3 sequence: CAWSYRGPQRNSPLHF. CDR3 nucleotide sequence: TGTGCCTGGAGTTACCGCGGGCCGCAGAGGAATTCACCCCTCCACTTT.

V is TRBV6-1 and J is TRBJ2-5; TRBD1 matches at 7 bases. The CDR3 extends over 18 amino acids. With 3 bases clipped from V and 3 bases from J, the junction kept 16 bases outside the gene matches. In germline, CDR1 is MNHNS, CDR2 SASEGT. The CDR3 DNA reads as TGTGCCAGCAGTGAGCGTAGGGTGACAGGGAAAGGGAAAGAGACCCAGTACTTC. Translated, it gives CASSERRVTGKGKETQYF.

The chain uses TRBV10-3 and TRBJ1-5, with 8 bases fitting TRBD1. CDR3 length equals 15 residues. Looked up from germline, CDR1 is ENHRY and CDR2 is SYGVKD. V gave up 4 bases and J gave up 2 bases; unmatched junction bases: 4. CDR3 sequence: CAISARGQGNQPQHF. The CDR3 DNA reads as TGTGCCATCAGTGCCAGGGGGCAGGGCAATCAGCCCCAGCATTTT.